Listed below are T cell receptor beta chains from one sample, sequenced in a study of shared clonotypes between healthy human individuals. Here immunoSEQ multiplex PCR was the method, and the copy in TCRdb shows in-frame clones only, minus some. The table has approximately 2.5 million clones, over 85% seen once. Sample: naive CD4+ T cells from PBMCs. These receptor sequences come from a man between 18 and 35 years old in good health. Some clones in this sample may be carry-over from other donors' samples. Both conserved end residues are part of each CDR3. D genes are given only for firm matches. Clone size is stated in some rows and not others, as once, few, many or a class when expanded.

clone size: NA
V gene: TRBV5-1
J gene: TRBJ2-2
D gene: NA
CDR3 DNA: TGCGCCAGCAGCCCCGTCAGTCACACCGGGGAGCTGTTTTTT
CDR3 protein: CASSPVSHTGELFF

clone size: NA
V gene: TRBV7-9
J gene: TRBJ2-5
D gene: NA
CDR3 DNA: TGTGCCAGCTACGATTGGGGTGCGGAGACCCAGTACTTC
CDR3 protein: CASYDWGAETQYF

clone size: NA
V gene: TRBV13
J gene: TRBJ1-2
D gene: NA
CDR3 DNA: TGTGCCAGCAGCTTAAGGAGGAGAACTTATGGCTACACCTTC
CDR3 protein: CASSLRRRTYGYTF

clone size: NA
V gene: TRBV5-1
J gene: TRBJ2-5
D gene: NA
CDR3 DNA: TGCGCCAGCAGCTTGGTAGCTCATTCCTTTGAAGAGACCCAGTACTTC
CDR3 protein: CASSLVAHSFEETQYF

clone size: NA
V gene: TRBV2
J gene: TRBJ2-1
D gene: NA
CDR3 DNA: TGTGCCAGCAGTGCCAGACTCGCTACCAATGAGCAGTTCTTC
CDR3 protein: CASSARLATNEQFF

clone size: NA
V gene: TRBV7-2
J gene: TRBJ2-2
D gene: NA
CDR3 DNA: TGTGCCAGCAGCTTAGGAGCCGAAGGATTCCGGGAGCTGTTTTTT
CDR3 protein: CASSLGAEGFRELFF

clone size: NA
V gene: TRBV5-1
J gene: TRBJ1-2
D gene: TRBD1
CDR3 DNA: TGCGCCAGCAGCCTGGGCGGGACAGGGGTTGATGGCTACACCTTC
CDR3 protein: CASSLGGTGVDGYTF

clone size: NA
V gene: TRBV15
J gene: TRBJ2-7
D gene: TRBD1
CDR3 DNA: TGTGCCACCAGCAGAGAGGGACAGGCGTACGAGCAGTACTTC
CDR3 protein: CATSREGQAYEQYF

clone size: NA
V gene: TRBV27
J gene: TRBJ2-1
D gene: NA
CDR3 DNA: TGTGCCAGCAGTTTGGGGGCAGGACGGTACAATGAGCAGTTCTTC
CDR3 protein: CASSLGAGRYNEQFF

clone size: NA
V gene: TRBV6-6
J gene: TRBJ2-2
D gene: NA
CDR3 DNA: TGTGCCAGCACACCACTTATGGCAGGCGGGGAGCTGTTTTTT
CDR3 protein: CASTPLMAGGELFF

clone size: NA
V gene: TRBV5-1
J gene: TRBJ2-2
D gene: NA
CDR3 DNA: TGCGCCAGCAACAGAAGAACCGGGGAGAACACCGGGGAGCTGTTTTTT
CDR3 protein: CASNRRTGENTGELFF

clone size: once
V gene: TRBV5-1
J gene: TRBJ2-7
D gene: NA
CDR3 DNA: TGCGCCAGCAGCTTGAGCCAGTCCTACGAGCAGTACTTC
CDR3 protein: CASSLSQSYEQYF

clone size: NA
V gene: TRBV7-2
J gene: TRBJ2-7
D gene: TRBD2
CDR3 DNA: TGTGCCAGCAGCTTAGTAGGGACTAGCGGATCCTACGAGCAGTACTTC
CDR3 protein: CASSLVGTSGSYEQYF

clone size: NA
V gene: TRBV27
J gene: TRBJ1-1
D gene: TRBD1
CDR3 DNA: TGTGCCAGCACTGGACAGGGGGGATCAGGGGCCACTGAAGCTTTCTTT
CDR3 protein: CASTGQGGSGATEAFF

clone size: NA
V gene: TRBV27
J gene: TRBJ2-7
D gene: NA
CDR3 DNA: TGTGCCAGCAGTTCCCTAGGGGCGGCGACCTACGAGCAGTACTTC
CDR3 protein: CASSSLGAATYEQYF

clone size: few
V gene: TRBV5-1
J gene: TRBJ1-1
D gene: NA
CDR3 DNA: TGCGCCAGCTCCGACCCAAACACTGAAGCTTTCTTT
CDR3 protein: CASSDPNTEAFF

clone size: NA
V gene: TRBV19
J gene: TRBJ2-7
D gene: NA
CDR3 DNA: TGTGCCAGTAGTATAAGGAGAGGGCACTACGAGCAGTACTTC
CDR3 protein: CASSIRRGHYEQYF

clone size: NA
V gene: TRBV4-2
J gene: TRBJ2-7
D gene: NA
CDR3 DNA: TGTGCCAGCAGCCAAGATAAGGGGACATACTACGAGCAGTACTTC
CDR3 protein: CASSQDKGTYYEQYF

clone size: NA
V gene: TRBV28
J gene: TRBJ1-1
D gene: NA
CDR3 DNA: TGTGCCAGCAGTCCGATTACAGGAGCGAACACTGAAGCTTTCTTT
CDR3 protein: CASSPITGANTEAFF

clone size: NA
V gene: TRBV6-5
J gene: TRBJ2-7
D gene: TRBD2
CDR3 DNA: TGTGCCAGCTGGGGCACTAGCGGGATTCCCTACGAGCAGTACTTC
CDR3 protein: CASWGTSGIPYEQYF

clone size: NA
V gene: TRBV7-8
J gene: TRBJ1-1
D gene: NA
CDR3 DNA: TGTGCCAGCGCGGCACAGATGAACACTGAAGCTTTCTTT
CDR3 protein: CASAAQMNTEAFF

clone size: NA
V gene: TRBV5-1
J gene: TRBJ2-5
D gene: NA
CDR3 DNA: TGCGCCAGCAGCTTGGGGAGACAGTCGCCCCAAAATCAGTACTTC
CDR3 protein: CASSLGRQSPQNQYF

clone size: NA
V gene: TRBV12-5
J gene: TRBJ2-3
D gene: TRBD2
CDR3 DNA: TGTGCTAGTGCCGAGCGGACGGGACTAGCGGGAGGGGATACGCAGTATTTT
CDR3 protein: CASAERTGLAGGDTQYF

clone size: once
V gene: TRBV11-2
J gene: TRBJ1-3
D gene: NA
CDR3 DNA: TGTGCCAGCAGTGGGACGACGAGGGACACCATATATTTT
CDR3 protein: CASSGTTRDTIYF

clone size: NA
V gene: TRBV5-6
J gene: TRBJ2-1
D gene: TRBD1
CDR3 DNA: TGTGCCAGCAGCCCAGGGACAGGGCACCGGAATGAGCAGTTCTTC
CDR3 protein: CASSPGTGHRNEQFF

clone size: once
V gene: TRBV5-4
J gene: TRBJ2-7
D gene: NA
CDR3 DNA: TGTGCCAGCAGCACTAAAGGCTCCTACGAGCAGTACTTC
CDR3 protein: CASSTKGSYEQYF

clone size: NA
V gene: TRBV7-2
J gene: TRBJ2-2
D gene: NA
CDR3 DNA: TGTGCCAGCAGCTTAAGGTCCTTCCCCGGGGAGCTGTTTTTT
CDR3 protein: CASSLRSFPGELFF

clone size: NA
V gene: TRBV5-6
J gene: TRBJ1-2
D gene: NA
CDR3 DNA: TGTGCCAGCAGCTTGCTCGCGGCAGGGCCTGGCTACACCTTC
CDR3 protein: CASSLLAAGPGYTF

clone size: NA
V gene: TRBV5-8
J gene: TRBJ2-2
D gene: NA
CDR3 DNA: TGTGCCAGCAGCCGAGAGTTAAATCAGGGTCAGGAGCTGTTTTTT
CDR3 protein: CASSRELNQGQELFF

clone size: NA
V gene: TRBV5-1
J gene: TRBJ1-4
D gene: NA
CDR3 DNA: TGCGCCTTCCCCAGTGGGGTCATTCAGGAAAAACTGTTTTTT
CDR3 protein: CAFPSGVIQEKLFF

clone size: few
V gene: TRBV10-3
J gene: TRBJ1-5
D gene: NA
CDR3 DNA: TGTGCCATCAGTGAGTCGGTTAGCAATCAGCCCCAGCATTTT
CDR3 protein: CAISESVSNQPQHF

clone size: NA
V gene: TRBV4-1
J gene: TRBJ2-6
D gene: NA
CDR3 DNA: TGCGCCAGCAGCCAAGTGTTGGGGGCTGGGGCCAACGTCCTGACTTTC
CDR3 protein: CASSQVLGAGANVLTF